The clone carrying this TCR beta chain was seen a few times. The record originates from a study of patients and donors after allogeneic stem cell transplantation. The CDR3 is 15 residues long. Trimming pared 3 bases from V and 5 bases from J, leaving 14 bases between. CDR1 SGHNT and CDR2 YYREEE come from the germline V gene (reference sequence). One entry per CDR3 protein results from TCRdb running MiXCR on the RT-PCR reads. The data show some 200,000 distinct CDR3 sequences, 35% to 50% seen once. This sequence joins TRBV5-4 and TRBJ2-2, with a tentative D call TRBD1 (6 bases). Material: blood, either unsorted or a sorted T cell fraction (not recorded which). This receptor was identified in a human donor who was either an allogeneic HSCT recipient or a stem cell or donor lymphocyte infusion donor (not recorded which). It is not recorded whose cells these are; they may come from a transplant donor. DNA for the CDR3: TGTGCCAGCAGCTCTTCCAGGGGAGAGACCGGGGAGCTGTTTTTT. It specifies CASSSSRGETGELFF. Supplemented by reference TRBV5-4 and TRBJ2-2, the full variable domain reads ETGVTQSPTHLIKTRGQQVTLRCSSQSGHNTVSWYQQALGQGPQFIFQYYREEENGRGNFPPRFSGLQFPNYSSELNVNALELDDSALYLCASSSSRGETGELFFGEGSRLTVL.